The clone carrying this T cell receptor (beta chain) was seen only once. Its target is not known. The germline V gene has CDR1 MNHEY and CDR2 SMNVEV (reference sequence). There are 15 residues in the CDR3. V was pared by 0 bases and J by 0 bases, with 8 bases between. This sample was included in a study of CD8 T cells in ankylosing spondylitis. Study-level findings and limits: For ankylosing spondylitis blood, a TCR beta motif of 8 or 9 highly homologous variants appeared characteristic. From matched ankylosing spondylitis synovial fluid, disease-linked clones were reportedly recovered at significantly enriched levels. A number of the motif variants had already been described in reactive arthritis synovial fluid and blood.

TCRdb reprocessed the 5' RACE reads with MiXCR, giving one entry per CDR3 protein. Of some 130,000 distinct CDR3 sequences in the sample, roughly 8.4% were seen once. The clonotype was recovered from a male donor with ankylosing spondylitis. The V call is TRBV27, the J call TRBJ1-1; the D gene is possibly TRBD1 (5 bases). Sample: synovial fluid, either unsorted or a sorted T cell fraction (not recorded which). This CDR3 reads CASSLSRGMNTEAFF. In nucleotides, the CDR3 is TGTGCCAGCAGTTTATCACGGGGCATGAACACTGAAGCTTTCTTT.